This TCR beta chain was obtained from a study of CD8+CD57+ T cells in acquired aplastic anemia. The CDR3 has 14 residues. V lost 5 bases and J 6 bases, leaving 15 bases between the germline ends. Per germline, CDR1 LNHNV and CDR2 YYDKDF (reference sequence). According to the study, genomic DNA was the template for TCR beta VDJ and CDR3 profiling. TCRdb passed the reads through MiXCR, listing each CDR3 protein once. The sample holds about 180,000 distinct CDR3 sequences, more than 45% seen once. Flow cytometry had shown expanded CD8+CD57+ cells in the patients chosen for sequencing. The chain joins TRBV15 to TRBJ2-3; maybe TRBD2 (5 bases). Sequenced input: sorted CD4+, CD8+, or CD8+CD57+ T cells (not recorded which) from PBMCs. The clonotype originates from a human donor with aplastic anemia. The CDR3 here is CATSLGWESDTQYF. The CDR3 DNA is TGTGCCACCAGCTTAGGTTGGGAGTCGGATACGCAGTATTTT.